These 8 T cell receptor beta chains were all obtained from the same sample, sequenced in a study of molecular identifiers for immune sequencing clone quantification. Via MiXCR, TCRdb re-called the PCR reads, giving one row per CDR3 protein. The sample consists of around 43,000 distinct CDR3 sequences, 15% to 20% of them appearing once. Material: naive CD8+ T cells from blood, with Jurkat cell RNA spiked in. Subset specified: FACS-sorted CD8+CD4-CCR7+CD45RA+ naive T cells. The receptors shown here come from a human donor in good health. Some libraries in this study had Jurkat cell RNA spiked in.

This chain links TRBV5-1 with TRBJ2-5; D is possibly TRBD1 (5 bases). The germline V gene has CDR1 SGHRS and CDR2 YFSETQ. The CDR3 has 14 residues. The ends were cut back, 0 bases at V and 4 bases at J, with 10 bases in the middle. The CDR3 protein is CASSLEHRPETQYF. CDR3 DNA sequence: TGCGCCAGCAGCTTGGAGCACAGGCCAGAGACCCAGTACTTC.

V and J are TRBV5-4 and TRBJ2-7, with TRBD2 matching over 12 bases. J was trimmed by 3 bases and V by 4 bases; bases with no gene match: 5. The CDR3 contains 15 residues. Germline V gene sequence: CDR1 SGHNT, CDR2 YYREEE (reference sequence). The CDR3 region has the DNA TGTGCCAGCAGCCCAGGACTAGCGGGAAACTACGAGCAGTACTTC. Residues: CASSPGLAGNYEQYF.

This clonotype has at least ten counts. The CDR3 sequence is CASSPLAGVGTDTQYF. The CDR3 nucleotides are TGTGCCAGCAGTCCACTAGCGGGAGTTGGCACAGATACGCAGTATTTT. The V call is TRBV27, the J call TRBJ2-3; TRBD2 matches at 11 bases. The CDR3 is 16 amino acids. V lost 5 bases, J lost 1 base, and 5 bases stayed unmatched. Germline V lookup: CDR1 MNHEY, CDR2 SMNVEV (reference sequence).

The chain is built from TRBV12-5 and TRBJ2-5; D is undetermined. Germline V gene sequence: CDR1 LGHNT, CDR2 FRNRAP. This CDR3 comprises 12 residues. V shed 4 bases and J shed 1 base, with 4 bases lying between them. For the CDR3, the DNA is TGTGCTAGTGGTTCTATCCAAGAGACCCAGTACTTC. Protein sequence: CASGSIQETQYF.

This clonotype has a count of ten or more. This chain joins TRBV12-3 or TRBV12-4 and TRBJ2-3; 9 bases match TRBD1. CDR3 size: 14 residues. V dropped 3 bases and J dropped 5; count of bases not matched to a gene: 3. The CDR3: CASSLTGGVDTQYF. The CDR3 coding sequence is TGTGCCAGCAGTTTGACAGGGGGGGTAGATACGCAGTATTTT.

This clonotype was recorded many times. CDR3 DNA sequence: TGTGCCATCCAGGGGGACTTCAACATCGGTACGCAGTATTTT. Its protein product is CAIQGDFNIGTQYF. The rearrangement uses TRBV6-2 or TRBV6-3 and TRBJ2-3; TRBD1 is a possible D gene (7 bases). The ends were cut back, 10 bases at V and 8 bases at J, with 22 bases in the middle. The CDR3 sequence is 14 residues long. Germline assignment: CDR1 MNHEY and CDR2 SVGEGT.

This clonotype was counted between two and nine times. Just one base apart from a much larger clone, this may be a read error. The J gene is TRBJ2-7, the V gene TRBV4-3; possible D gene TRBD1, 5 bases. CDR3 length equals 15 residues. Germline CDR1 and CDR2: LGHNA and YSLEER. V was shortened by 0 bases and J by 6 bases, with 15 bases between the two germline ends. CDR3 residues: CASSQDLWGSCEQYF. CDR3 sequence (DNA): TGCGCCAGCAGCCAAGATCTATGGGGCTCTTGCGAGCAGTACTTC.

This clonotype has ten or more counts. V usage is TRBV4-2 and J usage is TRBJ2-7, with 10 bases matching TRBD2. This CDR3 is 14 amino acids long. Germline V lookup: CDR1 LGHNA, CDR2 YNFKEQ. Germline trimming cut 4 bases from V and 2 bases from J; bases unmatched to any gene: 2. In nucleotides, the CDR3 is TGTGCCAGCAGCCCCGGGACTAGCGCCTACGAGCAGTACTTC. This codes for CASSPGTSAYEQYF.